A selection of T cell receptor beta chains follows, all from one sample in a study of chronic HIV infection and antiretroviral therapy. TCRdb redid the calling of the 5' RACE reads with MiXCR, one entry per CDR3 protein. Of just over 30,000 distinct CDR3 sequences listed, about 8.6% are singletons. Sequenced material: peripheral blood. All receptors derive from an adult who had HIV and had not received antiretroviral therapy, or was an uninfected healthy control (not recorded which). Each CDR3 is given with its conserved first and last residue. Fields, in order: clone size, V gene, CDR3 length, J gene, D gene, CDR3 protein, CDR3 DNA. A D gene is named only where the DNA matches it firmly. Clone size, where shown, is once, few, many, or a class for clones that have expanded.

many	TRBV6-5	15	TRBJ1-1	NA	CASSYDRPRDTEAFF	TGTGCCAGCAGTTACGACAGGCCGCGGGACACTGAAGCTTTCTTT
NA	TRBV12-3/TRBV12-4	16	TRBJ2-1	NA	CASSLDRGVTINEQFF	TGTGCCAGCAGTTTAGATCGCGGGGTCACAATCAATGAGCAGTTCTTC
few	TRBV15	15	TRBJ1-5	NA	CATRLRQEGFQPQHF	TGTGCCACCCGGTTAAGACAGGAGGGGTTTCAGCCCCAGCATTTT
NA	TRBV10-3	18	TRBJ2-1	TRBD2	CAISESSVTSGLYNEQFF	TGTGCCATCAGTGAGTCGTCCGTGACTAGCGGATTATACAATGAGCAGTTCTTC
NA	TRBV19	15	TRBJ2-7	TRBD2	CASSPGLAGAGEQYF	TGTGCCAGTAGCCCGGGACTAGCGGGAGCGGGGGAGCAGTACTTC
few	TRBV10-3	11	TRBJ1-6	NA	CAISGDGTLHF	TGTGCCATCAGTGGGGACGGGACCCTCCACTTT
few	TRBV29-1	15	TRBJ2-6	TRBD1	CSVVQGAEGANVLTF	TGCAGCGTTGTACAGGGGGCGGAAGGGGCCAACGTCCTGACTTTC
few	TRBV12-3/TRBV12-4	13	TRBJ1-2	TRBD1	CASSRDSIYGYTF	TGTGCCAGCAGCCGGGACAGCATCTATGGCTACACCTTC
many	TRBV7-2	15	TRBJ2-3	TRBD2	CASSPGLAGADTQYF	TGTGCCAGCAGCCCCGGACTAGCGGGGGCAGATACGCAGTATTTT
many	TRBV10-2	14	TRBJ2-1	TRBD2	CASSEVLAGEEQFF	TGCGCCAGCAGTGAGGTTCTAGCGGGAGAGGAGCAGTTCTTC
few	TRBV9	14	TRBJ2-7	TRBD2	CASSVLSGGGEQYF	TGTGCCAGCAGCGTCTTAAGCGGGGGGGGCGAGCAGTACTTC
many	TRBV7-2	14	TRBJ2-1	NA	CASSPDWTYNEQFF	TGTGCCAGCAGCCCCGACTGGACCTACAATGAGCAGTTCTTC
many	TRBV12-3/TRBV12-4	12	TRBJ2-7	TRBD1	CASSNRGYEQYF	TGTGCCAGTAGCAACAGGGGCTACGAGCAGTACTTC